The clone carrying this TCR beta chain was observed a handful of times. This sample was taken from a study of blood T cell repertoires in COVID-19. Study-level background: COVID-19 samples collected from the United States, Italy and Spain covered acute and convalescent phases. T cells, B-cell-depleted T cells, or PBMCs provided the cDNA or gDNA that served as material.

CDR1 and CDR2 from the germline V gene are SGHVS and FNYEAQ. V was shortened by 1 base and J by 5 bases, with 14 bases between the two germline ends. The CDR3 loop spans 15 amino acids. Authors' analysis steps: Using reference gene primer amplification, nucleated cell counts were estimated. The repertoire was sequenced with immunoSEQ multiplex PCR; TCRdb's copy has only in-frame clones and lacks some. Clone size and V and J calls were adopted from that table, with D and trimming inferred from the DNA. The sample holds around 99,000 clones, 60% to 85% seen once. The J gene is TRBJ1-1, the V gene TRBV7-6, with a weak D call TRBD1 (5 bases). The source of this sequence is a man in his 70s with acute or convalescent COVID-19. The specimen sequenced was peripheral blood. CDR3: CASSLELGRGTEAFF. The CDR3 DNA reads as TGTGCCAGCAGCTTAGAGTTGGGGAGGGGAACTGAAGCTTTCTTT.